The rows below give T cell receptor beta chains drawn from one sample of a study of T cell repertoires in cytomegalovirus infection. TCRdb itself ran the reads through MiXCR, one entry per CDR3 protein. The table lists 400,000 or so distinct CDR3 sequences, 15% to 20% of them singletons. Sequenced: PBMCs. The receptors shown here come from a human donor in good health (CMV status not recorded). Some clones in this sample may be carry-over from other donors' samples. CDR3s include the opening cysteine and the closing phenylalanine or tryptophan. A D gene is named only where the DNA matches it firmly. Only some rows state a clone size, as once, few, many or a class for expanded clones.

>TRBJ2-3|NA|TRBV28|many
TGTGCCAGCAAAGATGACAGCACAGATACGCAGTATTTT
CASKDDSTDTQYF
>TRBJ2-6|NA|TRBV7-2|many
TGTGCCAGCAGCTTAGGGGGCAGCTCTGGGGCCAACGTCCTGACTTTC
CASSLGGSSGANVLTF
>TRBJ2-5|NA|TRBV28|few
TGTGCCAGCAGTCGACAGAGGGGGTACCAAGAGACCCAGTACTTC
CASSRQRGYQETQYF
>TRBJ2-3|NA|TRBV6-2/TRBV6-3|many
TGTGCCGCTCGCGGCAGCAGCACAGATACGCAGTATTTT
CAARGSSTDTQYF
>TRBJ2-3|TRBD2|TRBV11-2|many
TGTGCCAGCAGCACCTACAAGGGCGGGAGCCCCCGATTACTCACAGATACGCAGTATTTT
CASSTYKGGSPRLLTDTQYF
>TRBJ2-7|TRBD2|TRBV20-1|NA
TGCAGTGCTAGTGGGGGACTAGCGGGCTACGAGCAGTACTTC
CSASGGLAGYEQYF
>TRBJ1-1|NA|TRBV10-3|NA
TGTGCCATCAGTGGGGACGGAATGAACACTGAAGCTTTCTTT
CAISGDGMNTEAFF
>TRBJ2-3|NA|TRBV4-3|NA
TGCGCCAGCAGCCAAGACTGGGTAATGGTAGCAGATACGCAGTATTTT
CASSQDWVMVADTQYF
>TRBJ2-7|TRBD2|TRBV7-2|many
TGTGCCAGCAGCTCGCCCTCCGGACTAGCGGGGGAGTACGAGCAGTACTTC
CASSSPSGLAGEYEQYF
>TRBJ2-3|NA|TRBV7-2|NA
TGTGCCAGCAGCCCCTTCTTCACAGATACGCAGTATTTT
CASSPFFTDTQYF
>TRBJ2-5|NA|TRBV7-2|many
TGTGCCAGCAGCCGGGCGGTCCAAGAGACCCAGTACTTC
CASSRAVQETQYF
>TRBJ1-1|NA|TRBV5-4|few
TGTGCCAGCAGCTTGGCTTCAGGCCCGAACACTGAAGCTTTCTTT
CASSLASGPNTEAFF
>TRBJ2-7|NA|TRBV29-1|NA
TGCAGCGTTGAGGCGACAGGGAGGCCCTACGAGCAGTACTTC
CSVEATGRPYEQYF
>TRBJ2-1|NA|TRBV12-3/TRBV12-4|NA
TGTGCCAGCCGGGACTACAATGAGCAGTTCTTC
CASRDYNEQFF
>TRBJ1-4|NA|TRBV7-2|many
TGTGCCAGCAACGATGGCCAGTCCGGAAAACTGTTTTTT
CASNDGQSGKLFF
>TRBJ2-1|NA|TRBV24-1|many
TGTGCCACCAGTGATGGGGGGGCCAACAATGAGCAGTTCTTC
CATSDGGANNEQFF
>TRBJ1-2|NA|TRBV6-2/TRBV6-3|NA
TGTGCCAGCAGTTACCCCGTCTATGGCTACACCTTC
CASSYPVYGYTF
>TRBJ2-1|NA|TRBV10-3|few
TGTGCCATCGGTGCTAGGGAGTACAATGAGCAGTTCTTC
CAIGAREYNEQFF
>TRBJ2-7|NA|TRBV20-1|few
TGCAGTGCTAGACCAGACTACGAGCAGTACTTC
CSARPDYEQYF
>TRBJ1-1|NA|TRBV19|few
TGTGCCAGTAGTATAGTTCCCGACAGGAACACTGAAGCTTTCTTT
CASSIVPDRNTEAFF
>TRBJ1-4|NA|TRBV28|many
TGTGCCAGCAGTTTAGGGGGGAATCTGGGCCTTGGAAAACTGTTTTTT
CASSLGGNLGLGKLFF
>TRBJ2-1|TRBD2|TRBV18|NA
TGTGCCAGCTCACCTCTTAGCGGGAGGGGATACAATGAGCAGTTCTTC
CASSPLSGRGYNEQFF
>TRBJ2-3|TRBD2|TRBV20-1|few
TGCAGTGCAACGGGGGGGGGGGATACGCAGTATTTT
CSATGGGDTQYF
>TRBJ1-2|NA|TRBV7-9|few
TGTGCCAGCACCCCAGGAGGGGGAAAGGGCTACACCTTC
CASTPGGGKGYTF
>TRBJ2-1|TRBD1|TRBV7-9|NA
TGTGCCAGCAGCCCCAGGACAGGGAATTTGGATGAGCAGTTCTTC
CASSPRTGNLDEQFF
>TRBJ2-5|TRBD2|TRBV5-1|once
TGCGCCAGCAGCTTGGACACAGCGGGGGTAGCCCCTCCAGACTTC
CASSLDTAGVAPPDF
>TRBJ2-7|TRBD2|TRBV7-2|NA
TGTGCCAGCAGCTTAGGGGGAAGCGGGAGGCGGGAGCAGTACTTC
CASSLGGSGRREQYF
>TRBJ2-7|NA|TRBV11-2|many
TGTGCCAGCAGCTATACATCCGGGACAACCTACGAGCAGTACTTC
CASSYTSGTTYEQYF
>TRBJ2-2|NA|TRBV7-2|many
TGTGCCAGCAGCTTAGGAGGTCTCCGGGGAACCGGGGAGCTGTTTTTT
CASSLGGLRGTGELFF
>TRBJ1-1|NA|TRBV7-2|many
TGTGCCAGCAGCCCCCAGGGGACCACTGAAGCTTTCTTT
CASSPQGTTEAFF
>TRBJ1-1|NA|TRBV7-2|many
TGTGCCAGCAGCTTTTATTACCCAGCAGCTTTCTTT
CASSFYYPAAFF
>TRBJ2-7|NA|TRBV27|few
TGTGCCAGCAGTGGGGGGGGGCCAACCTACGAGCAGTACTTC
CASSGGGPTYEQYF
>TRBJ1-5|TRBD1|TRBV20-1|few
TGCAGTGCCAAGGACAGGGGGCCGTATCAGCCCCAGCATTTT
CSAKDRGPYQPQHF
>TRBJ2-3|NA|TRBV5-4|few
TGTGCCAGCAGCTCCCCTCCCCTCACAGATACGCAGTATTTT
CASSSPPLTDTQYF
>TRBJ1-1|NA|TRBV5-1|few
TGCGCCAGCAGCTTCGCAGGAGACACTGAAGCTTTCTTT
CASSFAGDTEAFF
>TRBJ2-5|TRBD2|TRBV28|many
TGTGCCAGCCAAGCGGGGGCCCCGGGGGTGAAAGAGACCCAGTACTTC
CASQAGAPGVKETQYF
>TRBJ1-1|NA|TRBV25-1|NA
TGTGCCAGCAGTGAAGACAGTTACACTGAAGCTTTCTTT
CASSEDSYTEAFF
>TRBJ2-1|NA|TRBV7-2|few
TGTGCCAGCAGGAGGAGTCCATACAATGAGCAGTTCTTC
CASRRSPYNEQFF
>TRBJ2-7|NA|TRBV19|many
TGTGCCAGTAGTAGCTACCGGGGAGCCTACGAGCAGTACTTC
CASSSYRGAYEQYF
>TRBJ1-3|TRBD1|TRBV7-9|many
TGTGCCAGCAGCTTAAGGACAGGGTCCTCTGGAAACACCATATATTTT
CASSLRTGSSGNTIYF
>TRBJ2-7|NA|TRBV7-9|NA
TGTGCCAGCGGGGAGCAGGGTATAGGGGAGCAGTACTTC
CASGEQGIGEQYF
>TRBJ2-2|TRBD2|TRBV20-1|NA
TGCAGTGGGAGGGTACTAGCGGGAGGTGACACCGGGGAGCTGTTTTTT
CSGRVLAGGDTGELFF
>TRBJ1-6|NA|TRBV6-1|few
TGTGCCAGCAGTGAAGGGGTCAGCCTAATTACTCCCCTCCACTTT
CASSEGVSLITPLHF
>TRBJ1-2|NA|TRBV19|NA
TGTGCCAGTCGCCCAGATAGCCGGGACATTGGCTATGGCTACACCTTC
CASRPDSRDIGYGYTF
>TRBJ2-7|NA|TRBV7-2|few
TGTGCCAGCAGCTCCCCCCTGGGTAGGGGCTTGGGGGAGCAGTACTTC
CASSSPLGRGLGEQYF
>TRBJ2-3|NA|TRBV12-3/TRBV12-4|few
TGTGCCAGCACGCCCGGGTGGGGGGGCCGAGATACGCAGTATTTT
CASTPGWGGRDTQYF
>TRBJ2-3|NA|TRBV24-1|NA
TGTGCCACCAGTGATCCACAGGGAACAGATACGCAGTATTTT
CATSDPQGTDTQYF
>TRBJ2-7|TRBD1|TRBV7-2|many
TGTGCCAGCAGACTACAGGGGGCGACCTACGAGCAGTACTTC
CASRLQGATYEQYF
>TRBJ2-5|NA|TRBV6-1|NA
TGTGCCAGCAGTGAATTCCGAGAGACCCAGTACTTC
CASSEFRETQYF
>TRBJ1-1|NA|TRBV7-2|NA
TGTGCCAGCAGCTCGACGGAGGACACTGAAGCTTTCTTT
CASSSTEDTEAFF